The source of this T cell receptor (beta chain) is a study of blood T cell repertoires in COVID-19. Across the whole study: COVID-19 samples from acute and convalescent phases originated in the United States, Italy and Spain.

V lost 2 bases and J lost 3, with 11 bases in between. Per germline, CDR1 SGHTA and CDR2 FQGNSA. The CDR3 runs 14 residues. The repertoire was sequenced with immunoSEQ multiplex PCR; TCRdb's copy has only in-frame clones and lacks some. The sample includes tens of thousands of clones, nearly 90% of them seen just once. Sequencing used peripheral blood. The chain couples TRBV7-2 to TRBJ2-7; the D gene is possibly TRBD2 (6 bases). This TCR derives from a human donor in a cohort sampled during active COVID-19. CDR3 sequence: CASSLNAGYYEQYF. The CDR3, as DNA: TGTGCCAGCAGCTTAAACGCGGGATACTACGAGCAGTACTTC.